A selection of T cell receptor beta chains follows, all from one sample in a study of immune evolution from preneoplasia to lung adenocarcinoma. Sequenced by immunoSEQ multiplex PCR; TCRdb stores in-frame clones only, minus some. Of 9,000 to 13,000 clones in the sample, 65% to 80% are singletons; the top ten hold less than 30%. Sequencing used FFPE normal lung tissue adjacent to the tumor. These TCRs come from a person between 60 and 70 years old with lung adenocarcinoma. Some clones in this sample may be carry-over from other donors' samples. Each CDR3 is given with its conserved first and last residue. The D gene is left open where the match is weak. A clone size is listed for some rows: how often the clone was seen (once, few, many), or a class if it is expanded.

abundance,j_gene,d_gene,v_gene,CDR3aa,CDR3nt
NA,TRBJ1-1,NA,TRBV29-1,CSVDPGMNTEAFF,TGCAGCGTTGATCCCGGTATGAACACTGAAGCTTTCTTT
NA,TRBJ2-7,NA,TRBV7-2,CASSLAGTGAIYEQYF,TGTGCCAGCAGCTTAGCGGGAACGGGAGCCATATACGAGCAGTACTTC
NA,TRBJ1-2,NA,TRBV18,CASSPSGVGSGGYTF,TGTGCCAGCTCACCCAGCGGCGTCGGGTCCGGTGGCTACACCTTC
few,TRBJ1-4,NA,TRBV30,CAWSVRGRGEKLFF,TGTGCCTGGAGTGTACGGGGCCGTGGTGAAAAACTGTTTTTT
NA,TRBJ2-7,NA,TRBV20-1,CSAGEQYF,TGCAGTGCGGGTGAGCAGTACTTC
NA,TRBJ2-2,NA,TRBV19,CASSITRARNTGELFF,TGTGCCAGTAGTATTACCAGGGCAAGGAACACCGGGGAGCTGTTTTTT
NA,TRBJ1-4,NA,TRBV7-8,CASSLVNRRNDKLFF,TGTGCCAGCAGCTTAGTGAACAGGCGAAATGACAAACTGTTTTTT
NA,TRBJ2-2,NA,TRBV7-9,CASSFRTKRGTGELFF,TGTGCCAGCAGCTTCAGGACCAAGAGAGGCACCGGGGAGCTGTTTTTT
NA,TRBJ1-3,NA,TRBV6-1,CASSGPTVPFSGNTIYF,TGTGCCAGCAGTGGGCCGACAGTACCTTTCTCTGGAAACACCATATATTTT
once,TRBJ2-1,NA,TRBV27,CASSSKGQNVNEQFF,TGTGCCAGCAGTAGTAAGGGGCAGAACGTCAATGAGCAGTTCTTC
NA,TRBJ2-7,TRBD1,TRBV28,CASSESTGTGRQYF,TGTGCCAGCAGTGAGTCAACCGGGACAGGTAGGCAGTACTTC
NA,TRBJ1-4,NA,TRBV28,CASSLAGAGEKLFF,TGTGCCAGCAGTTTAGCAGGGGCGGGTGAAAAACTGTTTTTT
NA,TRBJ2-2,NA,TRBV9,CASRPGSANTGELFF,TGTGCCAGCAGGCCCGGGTCTGCGAACACCGGGGAGCTGTTTTTT
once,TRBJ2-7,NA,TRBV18,CASSPAALVSYEQYF,TGTGCCAGCTCACCAGCAGCGCTAGTGTCCTACGAGCAGTACTTC
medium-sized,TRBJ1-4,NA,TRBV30,CAWGTDDEKLFF,TGTGCCTGGGGGACCGATGATGAAAAACTGTTTTTT
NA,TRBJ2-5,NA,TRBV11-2,CASSAGATLQETQYF,TGTGCCAGCAGCGCCGGGGCCACCTTACAAGAGACCCAGTACTTC
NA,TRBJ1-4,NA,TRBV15,CATSRGGFSTNEKLFF,TGTGCCACCAGCAGAGGGGGGTTTTCAACTAATGAAAAACTGTTTTTT
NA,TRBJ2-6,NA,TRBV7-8,CASSLDQGAGANVLTF,TGTGCCAGCAGCTTGGATCAAGGGGCTGGGGCCAACGTCCTGACTTTC
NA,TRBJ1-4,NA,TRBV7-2,CASSPGGRGEKLFF,TGTGCCAGCAGCCCGGGGGGGCGGGGTGAAAAACTGTTTTTT
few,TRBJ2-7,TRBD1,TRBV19,CASSRDRGTYEQYF,TGTGCCAGTAGTCGGGACAGGGGGACCTACGAGCAGTACTTC
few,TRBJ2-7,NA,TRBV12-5,CASGRPVGENYEQYF,TGTGCTAGTGGCCGCCCCGTGGGGGAAAACTACGAGCAGTACTTC
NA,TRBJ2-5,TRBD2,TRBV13,CASSPRGTSPQETQYF,TGTGCCAGCAGCCCCCGTGGGACTAGCCCACAAGAGACCCAGTACTTC
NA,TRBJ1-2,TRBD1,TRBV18,CASSPTGPGQGSGYTF,TGTGCCAGCTCACCAACTGGCCCGGGACAGGGTAGTGGCTACACCTTC
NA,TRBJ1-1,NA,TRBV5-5,CASSSWGRAENTEAFF,TGTGCCAGCAGCTCATGGGGCAGGGCAGAGAACACTGAAGCTTTCTTT
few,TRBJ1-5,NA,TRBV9,CASSPDLTDQPQHF,TGTGCCAGCAGCCCCGACCTTACGGATCAGCCCCAGCATTTT
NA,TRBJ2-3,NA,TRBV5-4,CASSQGRGTDTQYF,TGTGCCAGCAGCCAAGGAAGGGGCACAGATACGCAGTATTTT
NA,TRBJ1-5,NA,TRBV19,CASSVTGGNQPQHF,TGTGCCAGTAGTGTAACAGGAGGGAATCAGCCCCAGCATTTT
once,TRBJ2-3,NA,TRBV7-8,CASSPRTDTQYF,TGTGCCAGCAGCCCACGGACAGATACGCAGTATTTT